This T cell receptor beta chain comes out of a study of beta chain features in type 1 diabetes. Study observations and caveats: Insertions were fewer and deletions more numerous at VDJ junctions in type 1 diabetes patients. High TCR expression in some cells could lead to their over-representation in cDNA sequencing.

Since all of the isolated RNA was reverse transcribed, expressed TCRB transcripts were what got sequenced. Profiling relied on immunoSEQ multiplex PCR, and the TCRdb table lists in-frame clones only, not all of them. The data contain 500,000 to 700,000 clones, roughly a sixth of them singletons. With respect to this clone: The antigen remains undetermined.

Sampling consisted of one heparinised blood draw per donor, averaging roughly 0.12 L. Populations isolated by sorting all had purity greater than 95%. CDR1 is SGDLS and CDR2 is YYNGEE in the germline V gene. Trimming removed 4 bases from V and 4 bases from J; junction bases left unmatched: 6. The CDR3 has 15 amino acids. The receptor was isolated from a man aged 18 to 35 in good health. Sequenced: naive CD4+ T cells from blood. The chain recombines TRBV9 with TRBJ1-4; 8 bases match TRBD1. CDR3 DNA: TGTGCCAGCAGCCCTACAGGGGGGGTTAATGAAAAACTGTTTTTT. This encodes CASSPTGGVNEKLFF.